The 15 T cell receptor beta chains given below trace back to one sample, sequenced in a study of cytomegalovirus exposure and HLA in healthy donors (dated by TCRdb to the late 2010s). Preparation of the library involved the immunoSEQ multiplex PCR assay. A mixture of 60 forward primers for TCR Vbeta segments and 13 reverse primers for TCR Jbeta segments was used in the multiplex PCR. TCRdb holds this immuneACCESS table with in-frame rearrangements only. Some clones are missing; in checked studies, unresolved V genes explain under half, and the rest has no known cause. The sample records about 93,000 clones, roughly 78% of which are singletons. The ten largest account for approximately 7.5% of the sample. The sequenced material came from PBMCs. Every receptor here comes from a young man in good health and CMV-seronegative.

The rearrangement uses TRBV18 and TRBJ1-2; no firm D call. V lost 3 bases to trimming and J lost 5 bases, with 28 bases between them. CDR3 length: 19 residues. CDR1 is KGHSH and CDR2 is LQKENI in the germline V gene. The CDR3 reads CASSPRGEVTRVVPYGYTF. DNA for the CDR3: TGTGCCAGCTCACCTCGGGGAGAGGTCACAAGGGTCGTTCCTTATGGCTACACCTTC.

This chain joins TRBV9 and TRBJ2-7; possibly TRBD2 for D (5 bases). CDR3 size: 14 residues. Trimming left V 0 bases short and J 9 bases short, with 16 bases between. Germline V CDR1 and CDR2: SGDLS, YYNGEE. CDR3 sequence (DNA): TGTGCCAGCAGCGTAGGCCCTAGCTCGAACGGGCAGTACTTC. Amino acids: CASSVGPSSNGQYF.

This chain joins TRBV6-1 and TRBJ2-2; D possibly corresponds to TRBD1 (5 bases). The CDR3 extends over 17 amino acids. V lost 3 bases, J lost 2 bases, and 16 bases lay in between. Germline CDR1 reads MNHNS; CDR2 reads SASEGT. CDR3 bases: TGTGCCAGCAGTGAGTTTGGGGCACATATCAACACCGGGGAGCTGTTTTTT. Protein: CASSEFGAHINTGELFF.

The chain recombines TRBV2 with TRBJ1-1; the D is unclear. V gave up 8 bases and J gave up 4 bases, with 14 bases separating them. The CDR3 has 13 amino acids. Germline V lookup: CDR1 SNHLY, CDR2 FYNNEI. Here the CDR3 DNA reads TGTGCCAGCGGCCCGACTTTAGCCACTGAAGCTTTCTTT. Translation gives CASGPTLATEAFF.

The chain carries TRBV6-5 and TRBJ1-1, with D possibly matching TRBD1 (6 bases). Deletions cut 4 bases from V and 0 bases from J, with 15 bases between. There are 16 residues in the CDR3. CDR1 is MNHEY and CDR2 is SVGAGI in the germline V gene. CDR3 sequence: CASSSTRGNMNTEAFF. The CDR3 DNA is TGTGCCAGCAGTTCCACCAGGGGCAACATGAACACTGAAGCTTTCTTT.

The chain joins TRBV30 to TRBJ1-5; 10 bases map to TRBD1. The CDR3 spans 13 residues. Unmatched junction bases numbered 3, after V lost 5 bases and J lost 5 bases. Germline V gene sequence: CDR1 GTSNPN, CDR2 SVGIG (reference sequence). The CDR3 nucleotides are TGTGCCTGGGGACAGGGGGGGGATCAGCCCCAGCATTTT. Protein: CAWGQGGDQPQHF. Supplemented by reference TRBV30 and TRBJ1-5, the full variable domain reads SQTIHQWPATLVQPVGSPLSLECTVEGTSNPNLYWYRQAAGRGLQLLFYSVGIGQISSEVPQNLSASRPQDRQFILSSKKLLLSDSGFYLCAWGQGGDQPQHFGDGTRLSIL.

The rearrangement links TRBV21-1 to TRBJ2-2; the D segment call TRBD2 is taken from the table without a DNA check. TRBV21-1 is noted as a pseudogene. CDR3 length: 18 amino acids. CDR3 nucleotides: TGTGCCAGCAGCGCAAGACTAGCGGGAGAGGTTAGGGCCGGGGAGCTGTTTTTT. This codes for CASSARLAGEVRAGELFF.

This sequence joins TRBV19 and TRBJ2-6; 8 bases are shared with TRBD1. Germline CDR1 LNHDA, CDR2 SQIVND (reference sequence). The CDR3 is 17 residues long. V lost 5 bases, J lost 0 bases, and 6 bases stayed unmatched. The CDR3 bases are TGTGCCAGTAGTGCCGGGACAGGTGCCTCTGGGGCCAACGTCCTGACTTTC. It yields the protein CASSAGTGASGANVLTF.

The chain links TRBV28 to TRBJ1-2; 8 nucleotides agree with TRBD1. The CDR3 runs 16 residues. Germline CDR1 and CDR2: MDHEN and SYDVKM. Germline trimming cut 6 bases from V and 5 bases from J; bases unmatched to any gene: 14. The CDR3 loop reads CASSLRVGQGGYGYTF. Written as DNA, the CDR3 is TGTGCCAGCAGCCTAAGGGTTGGACAGGGAGGGTATGGCTACACCTTC.

This clone has more than one count but fewer than ten. The chain uses TRBV2 and TRBJ1-3; D gene ambiguous. The CDR3 loop spans 13 amino acids. CDR1 and CDR2 from the germline V gene are SNHLY and FYNNEI. The germline V and J ends were trimmed by 3 bases and 3 bases, with 6 bases remaining between them. CDR3 in amino acids: CASSDRNGNTIYF. The CDR3 DNA reads as TGTGCCAGCAGTGACAGGAATGGAAACACCATATATTTT.

The rearrangement joins TRBV5-4 to TRBJ2-7; TRBD2 might be the D (5 bases). The CDR3 is 13 residues long. Trimming took 3 bases from V and 3 from J, leaving 10 bases between them. Germline loops: CDR1 SGHNT, CDR2 YYREEE (reference sequence). DNA for the CDR3: TGTGCCAGCAGCTACGGGGATGGCTACGAGCAGTACTTC. As protein: CASSYGDGYEQYF.

This chain joins TRBV5-4 and TRBJ1-1, with TRBD1 as a possible D gene (5 bases). The CDR3 is 15 amino acids. Germline values: CDR1 SGHNT, CDR2 YYREEE (reference sequence). V lost 0 bases to trimming and J lost 6 bases, with 15 bases between them. The CDR3 region has the DNA TGTGCCAGCAGCTTGGCCGTGTCTGGGGGGGCTGAAGCTTTCTTT. Translation gives CASSLAVSGGAEAFF.

V usage is TRBV19 and J usage is TRBJ1-6, with D possibly matching TRBD1 (5 bases). Deletions cut 6 bases from V and 6 bases from J, with 12 bases between. This CDR3 contains 14 residues. Germline V gene lookup returns CDR1 LNHDA and CDR2 SQIVND (reference sequence). This CDR3 reads CASRATAANSPLHF. The CDR3, as DNA: TGTGCCAGTAGGGCGACAGCTGCTAATTCACCCCTCCACTTT.

The chain recombines TRBV5-1 with TRBJ1-1; TRBD1 aligns across 8 bases. Germline CDR1 is SGHRS and CDR2 is YFSETQ. The CDR3 runs 14 residues. V lost 2 bases to trimming and J lost 5 bases; unmatched junction nucleotides: 5. DNA for the CDR3: TGCGCCAGCAGCTTAAGGACAGGGCTGACTGAAGCTTTCTTT. Amino acids: CASSLRTGLTEAFF. Looking up the rest from reference TRBV5-1 and TRBJ1-1 gives the full variable domain: KAGVTQTPRYLIKTRGQQVTLSCSPISGHRSVSWYQQTPGQGLQFLFEYFSETQRNKGNFPGRFSGRQFSNSRSEMNVSTLELGDSALYLCASSLRTGLTEAFFGQGTRLTVV.

This CDR3 reads CASSDSADSYEQYF. Here the CDR3 DNA reads TGTGCCAGCAGTGACTCGGCAGATTCCTACGAGCAGTACTTC. V is TRBV6-4 and J is TRBJ2-7; D not certain. The CDR3 sequence is 14 residues long. The germline V and J ends were trimmed by 0 bases and 1 base, with 7 bases remaining between them. Per germline, CDR1 MRHNA and CDR2 SNTAGT.